This T cell receptor (beta chain) originates from a study of cytomegalovirus exposure and HLA in healthy donors. Study-wide points: The study found most TCR sequences rare, yet found some public TCRs in many donors. Cytomegalovirus association was listed for 170 or so TCR beta chains.

As regards this clone: Its specificity is unknown.

Primers: 60 Vbeta forward and 13 Jbeta reverse. The authors' processing: Around 11 million shared chains were among 80 million or so unique TCR beta chains counted in a later analysis. The assay was immunoSEQ multiplex PCR, and TCRdb's table has in-frame clones only and misses some. D and trimming were read from the DNA, whereas the V and J calls and clone size are those reported in that table. Of roughly 220,000 clones listed, 70% were seen once; the top ten hold about 3%. V trimming: 8 bases; J trimming: 7 bases; junction bases outside the gene matches: 10. The CDR3 runs 15 residues. Per the germline V gene, CDR1 is LNHDA and CDR2 is SQIVND (reference sequence).

V and J are TRBV19 and TRBJ1-4; TRBD1 aligns across 10 bases. This receptor was taken from a man aged 40-55 years in good health and CMV-seropositive. What was sequenced was PBMCs. DNA for the CDR3: TGTGCCAGTGAAGGGCCGGGACAGGGGCTTGAAAAACTGTTTTTT. This translates into CASEGPGQGLEKLFF.